The TCR beta chain under discussion was sequenced for a study of blood T cell repertoires in COVID-19. Libraries were prepared by immunoSEQ multiplex PCR; TCRdb keeps only in-frame clonotypes and omits some of them. The sample has around 100,000 clones, around nine tenths seen once; the top ten hold approximately 2.9%. V was clipped by 5 bases and J by 7 bases, with 16 bases between them. Germline V gene data show CDR1 as SGHKS and CDR2 as YYEKEE (reference sequence). The CDR3 has 14 amino acids. This sequence originates from a man aged 50 to 59 with active or convalescent COVID-19. Sequencing was carried out using peripheral blood. The chain is built from TRBV5-5 and TRBJ1-5; possibly TRBD1 for D (6 bases). The CDR3 bases are TGTGCCAGCAGTTCTAACACAGGGTACCAGCCCCAGCATTTT. Translated: CASSSNTGYQPQHF.